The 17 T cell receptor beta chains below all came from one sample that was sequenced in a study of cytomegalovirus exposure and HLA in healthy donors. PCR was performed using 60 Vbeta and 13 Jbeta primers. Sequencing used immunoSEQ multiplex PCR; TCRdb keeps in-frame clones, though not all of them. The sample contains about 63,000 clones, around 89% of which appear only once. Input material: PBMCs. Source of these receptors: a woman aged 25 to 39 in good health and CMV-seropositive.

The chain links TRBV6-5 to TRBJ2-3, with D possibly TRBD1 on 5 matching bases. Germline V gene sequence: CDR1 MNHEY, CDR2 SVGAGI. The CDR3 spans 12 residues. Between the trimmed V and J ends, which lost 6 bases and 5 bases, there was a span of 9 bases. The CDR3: CASSQGGDTQYF. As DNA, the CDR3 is TGTGCCAGCAGCCAGGGTGGAGATACGCAGTATTTT.

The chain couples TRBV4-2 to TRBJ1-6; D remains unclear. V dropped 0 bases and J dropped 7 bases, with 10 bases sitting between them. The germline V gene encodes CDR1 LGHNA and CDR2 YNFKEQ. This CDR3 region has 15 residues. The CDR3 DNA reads TGTGCCAGCAGCCAAGAAGAGGACTGGAATTCACCCCTCCACTTT. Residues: CASSQEEDWNSPLHF.

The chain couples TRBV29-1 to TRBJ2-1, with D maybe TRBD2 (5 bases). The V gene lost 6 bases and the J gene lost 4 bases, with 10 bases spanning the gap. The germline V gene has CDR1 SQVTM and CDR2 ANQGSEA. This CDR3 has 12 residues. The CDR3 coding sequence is TGCAGCGTCATCACTAGTTACAATGAGCAGTTCTTC. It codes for CSVITSYNEQFF.

The CDR3 DNA reads TGTGCCACTAGCGTGGGGAGTCACGAGCAGTACTTC. Its translation is CATSVGSHEQYF. The V call is TRBV10-3, the J call TRBJ2-7; possibly TRBD2 for D (6 bases). Germline V gives CDR1 ENHRY, CDR2 SYGVKD. This CDR3 is built from 12 residues. V was trimmed by 10 bases and J by 5 bases, leaving 15 bases between them.

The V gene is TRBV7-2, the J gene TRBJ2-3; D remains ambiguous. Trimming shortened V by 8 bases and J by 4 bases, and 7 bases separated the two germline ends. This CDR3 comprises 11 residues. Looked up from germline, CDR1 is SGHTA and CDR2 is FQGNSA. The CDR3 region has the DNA TGTGCCAGCGCCTCGGCAGATACGCAGTATTTT. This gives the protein CASASADTQYF.

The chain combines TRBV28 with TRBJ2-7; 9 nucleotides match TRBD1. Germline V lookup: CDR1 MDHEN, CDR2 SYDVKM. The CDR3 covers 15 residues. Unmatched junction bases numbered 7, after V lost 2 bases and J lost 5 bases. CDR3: CASSLGRTGEDEQYF. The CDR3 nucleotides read TGTGCCAGCAGTTTAGGTCGGACAGGGGAGGACGAGCAGTACTTC.

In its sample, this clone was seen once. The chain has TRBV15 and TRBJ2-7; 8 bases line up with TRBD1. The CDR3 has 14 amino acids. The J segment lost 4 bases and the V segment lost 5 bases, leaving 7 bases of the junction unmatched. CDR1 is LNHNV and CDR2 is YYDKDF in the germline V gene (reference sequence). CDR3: CATSPRTGSYEQYF. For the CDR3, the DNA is TGTGCCACCAGCCCTAGGACAGGGTCTTACGAGCAGTACTTC.

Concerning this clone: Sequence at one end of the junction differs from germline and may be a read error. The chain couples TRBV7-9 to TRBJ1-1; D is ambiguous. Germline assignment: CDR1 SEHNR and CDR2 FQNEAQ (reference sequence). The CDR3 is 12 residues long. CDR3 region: CASRPENAEAFF. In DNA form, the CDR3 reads TGTGCCAGCAGACCTGAGAACGCTGAAGCTTTCTTT.

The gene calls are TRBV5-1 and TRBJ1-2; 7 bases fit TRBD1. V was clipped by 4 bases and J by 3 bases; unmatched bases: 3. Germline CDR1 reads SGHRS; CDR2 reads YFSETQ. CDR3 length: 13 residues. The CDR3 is CASSAQGDYGYTF. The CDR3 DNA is TGCGCCAGCAGCGCGCAGGGGGACTATGGCTACACCTTC.

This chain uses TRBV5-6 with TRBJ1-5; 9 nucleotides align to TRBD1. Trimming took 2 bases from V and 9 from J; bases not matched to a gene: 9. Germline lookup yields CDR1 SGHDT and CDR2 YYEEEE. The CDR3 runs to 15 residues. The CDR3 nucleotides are TGTGCCAGCAGCTTTGGGACAGGGAGGCTGAGGCCCCAGCATTTT. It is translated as CASSFGTGRLRPQHF.

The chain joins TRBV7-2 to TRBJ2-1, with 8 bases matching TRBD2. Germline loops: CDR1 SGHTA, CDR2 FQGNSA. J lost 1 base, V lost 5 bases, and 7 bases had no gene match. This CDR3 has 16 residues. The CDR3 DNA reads TGTGCCAGCAGCACAATAGCGGGGCGGTCCTACAATGAGCAGTTCTTC. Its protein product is CASSTIAGRSYNEQFF.

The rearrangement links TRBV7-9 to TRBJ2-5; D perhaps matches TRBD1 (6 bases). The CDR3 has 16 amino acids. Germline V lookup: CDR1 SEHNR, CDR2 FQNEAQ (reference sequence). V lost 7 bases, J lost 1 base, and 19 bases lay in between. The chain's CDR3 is CASTTDRTAPQETQYF. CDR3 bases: TGTGCCAGCACCACCGATCGGACAGCCCCCCAAGAGACCCAGTACTTC. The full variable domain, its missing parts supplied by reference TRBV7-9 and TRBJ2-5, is DTGVSQNPRHKITKRGQNVTFRCDPISEHNRLYWYRQTLGQGPEFLTYFQNEAQLEKSRLLSDRFSAERPKGSFSTLEIQRTEQGDSAMYLCASTTDRTAPQETQYFGPGTRLLVL.

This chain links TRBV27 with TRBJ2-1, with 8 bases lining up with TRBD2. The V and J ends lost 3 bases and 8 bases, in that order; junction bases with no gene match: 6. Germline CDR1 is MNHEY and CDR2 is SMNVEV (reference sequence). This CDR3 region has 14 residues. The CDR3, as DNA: TGTGCCAGCAGTTTGCAAGGGACTAGGGATGAGCAGTTCTTC. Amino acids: CASSLQGTRDEQFF.

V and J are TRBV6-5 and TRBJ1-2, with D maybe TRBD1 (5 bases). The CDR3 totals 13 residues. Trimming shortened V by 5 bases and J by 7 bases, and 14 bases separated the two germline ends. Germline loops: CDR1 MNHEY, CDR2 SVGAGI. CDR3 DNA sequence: TGTGCCAGCAGTAGGTCGGGACTGAGTGGCTACACCTTC. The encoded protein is CASSRSGLSGYTF.

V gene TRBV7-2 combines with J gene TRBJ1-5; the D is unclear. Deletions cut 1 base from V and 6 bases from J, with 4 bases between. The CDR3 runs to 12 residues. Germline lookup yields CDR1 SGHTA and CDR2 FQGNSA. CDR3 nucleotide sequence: TGTGCCAGCAGCTTAGTCGGTCAGCCCCAGCATTTT. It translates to CASSLVGQPQHF.

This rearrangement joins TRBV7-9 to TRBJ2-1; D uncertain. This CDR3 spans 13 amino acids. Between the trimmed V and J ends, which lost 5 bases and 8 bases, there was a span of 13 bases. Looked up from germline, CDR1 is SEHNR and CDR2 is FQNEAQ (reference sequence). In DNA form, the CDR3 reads TGTGCCAGCAGCCGAAACTTATTCCATGAGCAGTTCTTC. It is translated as CASSRNLFHEQFF.

DNA of the CDR3: TGTGCCATCAGTGAGGACAGGGGAGGGTCCCAGCCCCAGCATTTT. Protein sequence: CAISEDRGGSQPQHF. The rearrangement links TRBV10-3 to TRBJ1-5; 8 nucleotides align to TRBD1. V gave up 2 bases and J gave up 7 bases; unmatched junction bases: 7. The CDR3 loop spans 15 amino acids. Germline V gene data show CDR1 as ENHRY and CDR2 as SYGVKD.